The TCR beta chain described here comes from a study of blood T cell repertoires in COVID-19. This CDR3 comprises 16 residues. Germline V gene lookup returns CDR1 LNHNV and CDR2 YYDKDF (reference sequence). The V gene end was trimmed by 0 bases and the J gene end by 4 bases; junction bases not matched to a gene: 5. Per the original methods: Reference gene primer amplification in the assay estimated nucleated cell counts. Method: immunoSEQ multiplex PCR; TCRdb's copy keeps in-frame clones and lacks some. V and J calls and clone size come straight from that table; D and trimming were deduced from the DNA. The table records approximately 26,000 clones, around 79% of them present only once.

Sequencing used peripheral blood. This chain links TRBV15 with TRBJ2-1; 8 positions agree with TRBD1. The TCR originated in a man older than 75 with active or convalescent COVID-19. CDR3 sequence (DNA): TGTGCCACCAGCAGAGAGCAGGGGGCGAAATACAATGAGCAGTTCTTC. Translated, it gives CATSREQGAKYNEQFF.